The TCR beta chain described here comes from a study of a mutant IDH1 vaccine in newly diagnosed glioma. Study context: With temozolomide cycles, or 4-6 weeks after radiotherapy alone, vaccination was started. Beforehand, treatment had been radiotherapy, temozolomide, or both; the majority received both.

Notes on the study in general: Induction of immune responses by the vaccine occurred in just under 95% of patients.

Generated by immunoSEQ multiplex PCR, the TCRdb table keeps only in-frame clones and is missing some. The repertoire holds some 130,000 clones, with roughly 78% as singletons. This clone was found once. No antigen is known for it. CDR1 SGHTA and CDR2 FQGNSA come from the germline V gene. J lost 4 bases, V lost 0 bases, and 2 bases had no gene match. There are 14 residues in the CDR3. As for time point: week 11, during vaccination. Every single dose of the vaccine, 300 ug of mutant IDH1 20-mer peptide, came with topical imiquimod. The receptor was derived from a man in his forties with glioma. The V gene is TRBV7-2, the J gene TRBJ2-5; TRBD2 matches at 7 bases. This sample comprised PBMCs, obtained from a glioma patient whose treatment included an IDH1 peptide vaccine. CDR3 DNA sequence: TGTGCCAGCAGCTTAGCGGGGGGGACAGAGACCCAGTACTTC. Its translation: CASSLAGGTETQYF.